These 23 T cell receptor beta chains were sequenced from one sample in a study of T cell repertoires in cytomegalovirus infection (dated by TCRdb to the late 2010s). Sequencing was carried out with an Illumina HiSeq 1500. TCRdb handled the public reads itself, with Q25 trimming in fastp and clone calling in MiXCR, and kept productive beta chains. Rows are unified per CDR3 protein, each entry keeping the most common DNA and genes. The sample has hundreds of thousands of distinct CDR3 sequences on record, 35% to 45% of them singletons. Around 2.6% of the sample belongs to the ten largest clones. The specimen sequenced was PBMCs. The receptors shown here come from a human donor in good health (CMV status not recorded). Some clones in this sample may be carry-over from other donors' samples.

As concerns this clonotype: A much larger clone lies one base from this, so it may be a read error. This chain links TRBV7-2 with TRBJ2-5; TRBD2 agrees at 8 bases. Germline V gene data show CDR1 as SGHTA and CDR2 as FQGNSA. CDR3 length: 18 amino acids. DNA for the CDR3: TGTGTCAGCAGCTTAACGGGATACAGAGCGGCGGGGGGAGAGACCCAGTACTTC. As protein: CVSSLTGYRAAGGETQYF.

The genes are TRBV9 and TRBJ2-2; no reliable D call. Trimming cost V 0 bases and J 6 bases, with 9 bases left between them. CDR1 is SGDLS and CDR2 is YYNGEE in the germline V gene. The CDR3 totals 14 residues. The CDR3 sequence is CASSVATKPGELFF. CDR3 bases: TGTGCCAGCAGCGTAGCTACCAAACCCGGGGAGCTGTTTTTT.

V and J are TRBV20-1 and TRBJ2-5; D is possibly TRBD2 (6 bases). Germline V gene lookup returns CDR1 DFQATT and CDR2 SNEGSKA (reference sequence). The CDR3 has 14 amino acids. V lost 3 bases and J 3 bases, leaving 14 bases between the germline ends. As DNA, the CDR3 is TGCAGTGCTAGGCCCGGGACTCCTAAAGAGACCCAGTACTTC. It specifies CSARPGTPKETQYF.

The chain couples TRBV7-9 to TRBJ2-4, with 12 bases aligning to TRBD1. The germline V gene has CDR1 SEHNR and CDR2 FQNEAQ (reference sequence). CDR3 length equals 13 residues. V was pared by 5 bases and J by 14 bases, with 7 bases of the junction left unmatched. In DNA, the CDR3 is TGTGCCAGCAGCAACCGGGACAGGGGGCCCGAGTACTTC. Residues: CASSNRDRGPEYF.

This chain joins TRBV13 and TRBJ2-7, with D perhaps TRBD2 (5 bases). V lost 2 bases and J 0 bases, leaving 11 bases between the germline ends. CDR1 and CDR2 from the germline V gene are PRHDT and FYEKMQ (reference sequence). The CDR3 covers 15 residues. The CDR3 reads CASSLISDLSYEQYF. The DNA for the CDR3 is TGTGCCAGCAGCTTAATTAGCGACCTCTCCTACGAGCAGTACTTC.

The chain combines TRBV7-2 with TRBJ1-1, with unresolved D. V was clipped by 1 base and J by 3 bases, with 12 bases between them. The CDR3 is 15 residues long. Germline lookup yields CDR1 SGHTA and CDR2 FQGNSA. The CDR3 bases are TGTGCCAGCAGCTTAGTGCACCTTAGTGACACTGAAGCTTTCTTT. This sequence encodes CASSLVHLSDTEAFF.

This clonotype was detected only a few times. This chain links TRBV2 with TRBJ2-3; TRBD2 agrees at 7 bases. The germline V gene has CDR1 SNHLY and CDR2 FYNNEI. Losses at the gene ends were 9 bases for V and 2 bases for J; bases not matched to a gene: 5. The CDR3 runs 13 residues. CDR3 protein: CASTGTTTDTQYF. CDR3 sequence (DNA): TGTGCCAGTACCGGGACTACCACAGATACGCAGTATTTT.

The CDR3 sequence: CASSEAEGRGKKETQYF. The CDR3 coding sequence is TGTGCCAGCAGTGAAGCGGAGGGCAGGGGGAAAAAAGAGACCCAGTACTTC. This chain uses TRBV2 with TRBJ2-5, with D perhaps TRBD1 (7 bases). Looked up from germline, CDR1 is SNHLY and CDR2 is FYNNEI. The CDR3 covers 17 residues. Trimming removed 0 bases at V and 3 bases at J, with 17 bases between.

The CDR3: CASQRQGAGNIQYF. The CDR3 bases are TGTGCCAGCCAAAGACAGGGGGCAGGAAACATTCAGTACTTC. V gene TRBV6-1 combines with J gene TRBJ2-4; 10 nucleotides align to TRBD1. Germline V gene data show CDR1 as MNHNS and CDR2 as SASEGT. The V segment lost 8 bases and the J segment 6 bases; nucleotides outside the gene matches: 7. This CDR3 comprises 14 residues.

The chain has TRBV7-2 and TRBJ1-1; 8 positions agree with TRBD1. CDR3 size: 15 residues. J was trimmed by 2 bases and V by 5 bases; bases with no gene match: 7. CDR1 and CDR2 from the germline V gene are SGHTA and FQGNSA. The CDR3 nucleotides are TGTGCCAGCAGCAAGACAGGGGCTCTAAACACTGAAGCTTTCTTT. Protein product: CASSKTGALNTEAFF.

This clonotype was seen a few times. The chain is built from TRBV12-3 or TRBV12-4 and TRBJ1-6, with TRBD1 matching 7 bases. The V segment lost 6 bases and the J segment 8 bases; nucleotides outside the gene matches: 1. CDR3 length equals 12 residues. CDR3 loop: CASSTGDSPLHF. The CDR3 DNA is TGTGCCAGCAGCACAGGGGATTCACCCCTCCACTTT.

V and J are TRBV7-3 and TRBJ2-3, with D uncertain. CDR1 and CDR2 (germline): SGHTA, FQGTGA. V shed 3 bases and J shed 4 bases, with 14 bases lying between them. CDR3 length: 15 residues. This CDR3 is CASSLDSAVADTQYF. As DNA, the CDR3 is TGTGCCAGCAGCTTGGATTCGGCGGTGGCAGATACGCAGTATTTT.

This clonotype has just a few counts. The chain joins TRBV28 to TRBJ1-5; no definite D call. The germline V gene encodes CDR1 MDHEN and CDR2 SYDVKM. CDR3 length equals 14 residues. Trimming took off 2 bases at V and 2 bases at J, with 7 bases between the two ends. This CDR3 is CASSLPPGNQPQHF. The CDR3 nucleotides are TGTGCCAGCAGTTTACCCCCCGGCAATCAGCCCCAGCATTTT.

The chain joins TRBV7-9 to TRBJ2-5; D remains unclear. Germline-derived CDR1 and CDR2 are SEHNR and FQNEAQ (reference sequence). V was cut by 1 base and J by 4 bases, with 13 bases left in between. The CDR3 sequence is 15 residues long. The CDR3 is CASSLGSPVRETQYF. CDR3 DNA sequence: TGTGCCAGCAGCTTAGGTTCCCCAGTGCGAGAGACCCAGTACTTC. Based on the CDR3 plus reference TRBV7-9 and TRBJ2-5, the full variable domain is DTGVSQNPRHKITKRGQNVTFRCDPISEHNRLYWYRQTLGQGPEFLTYFQNEAQLEKSRLLSDRFSAERPKGSFSTLEIQRTEQGDSAMYLCASSLGSPVRETQYFGPGTRLLVL.

The gene calls are TRBV7-9 and TRBJ1-3; D not resolved. The CDR3 consists of 14 residues. V was trimmed by 1 base and J by 3 bases, leaving 7 bases between them. The germline V gene encodes CDR1 SEHNR and CDR2 FQNEAQ (reference sequence). CDR3: CASSLVDVGNTIYF. In DNA, the CDR3 is TGTGCCAGCAGCTTAGTGGACGTTGGAAACACCATATATTTT.

This chain joins TRBV27 and TRBJ2-2; the D gene could be TRBD1 or TRBD2 (6 bases each). Germline CDR1 MNHEY, CDR2 SMNVEV (reference sequence). The CDR3 extends over 14 amino acids. Trimming shortened V by 4 bases and J by 10 bases, and 16 bases separated the two germline ends. The CDR3 here is CASSSVSGGPELFF. The DNA of the CDR3 is TGTGCCAGCAGTTCCGTATCCGGGGGCCCGGAGCTGTTTTTT.

This clonotype was seen a handful of times. The chain employs TRBV27 and TRBJ2-1, with D perhaps matching TRBD2 (6 bases). V was trimmed by 11 bases and J by 4 bases, leaving 18 bases between them. Germline loops: CDR1 MNHEY, CDR2 SMNVEV (reference sequence). The CDR3 is made up of 14 amino acids. DNA for the CDR3: TGTGCCTGCGGCTCCGGGGGAGCATACAATGAGCAGTTCTTC. Translated, it gives CACGSGGAYNEQFF.

The gene calls are TRBV7-9 and TRBJ2-1; D is perhaps TRBD1 (6 bases). The V gene lost 3 bases and the J gene lost 2 bases, with 11 bases spanning the gap. Per germline, CDR1 SEHNR and CDR2 FQNEAQ (reference sequence). The CDR3 is made up of 15 amino acids. The CDR3 nucleotides are TGTGCCAGCAGCTTGGTAGGGGGTACCTACAATGAGCAGTTCTTC. Its protein product is CASSLVGGTYNEQFF.

This chain links TRBV7-2 with TRBJ2-3; D is unresolved. Germline lookup yields CDR1 SGHTA and CDR2 FQGNSA. V lost 4 bases and J lost 2, with 10 bases in between. The CDR3 spans 14 residues. The CDR3 nucleotides are TGTGCCAGCAGCTCGGCAGGTCCCACAGATACGCAGTATTTT. Translating gives CASSSAGPTDTQYF.

This clonotype was found a few times. This chain links TRBV6-5 with TRBJ2-1; TRBD1 matches 7 bases. Germline CDR1 is MNHEY and CDR2 is SVGAGI. CDR3 length: 13 residues. The junction had 7 bases not matched to a gene; V was cut back by 5 bases and J by 9 bases. CDR3: CASSPTGELEQFF. The CDR3 DNA is TGTGCCAGCAGTCCAACAGGGGAGCTTGAGCAGTTCTTC.

This clonotype was detected a few times. The chain couples TRBV6-5 to TRBJ1-2, with 8 bases fitting TRBD1. With 0 bases clipped from V and 2 bases from J, the junction kept 8 bases outside the gene matches. The germline gives CDR1 MNHEY, CDR2 SVGAGI. The CDR3 is 17 amino acids. CDR3 bases: TGTGCCAGCAGTTACTCGACAGGGGCCGACCGCAACTATGGCTACACCTTC. Protein sequence: CASSYSTGADRNYGYTF.

As concerns this clonotype: A clone one base away is much larger, so this may be a read error. The chain couples TRBV7-8 to TRBJ2-2, with TRBD1 identical over 7 bases. The germline V gene encodes CDR1 SGHVS and CDR2 FQNEAQ. CDR3 length equals 17 residues. CDR3 DNA sequence: TGTGCCAGCAGCTCCCGTGCAGGGGGTATGAACACCGGGGAGCTGTGTTTT. Its translation: CASSSRAGGMNTGELCF.

The V and J genes are TRBV6-6 and TRBJ2-1; 8 bases line up with TRBD1. Germline values: CDR1 MNHNY, CDR2 SVGAGI (reference sequence). The CDR3 extends over 15 amino acids. The trim removed 6 bases at V and 10 bases at J, leaving 14 bases unmatched. CDR3 sequence (DNA): TGTGCCAGCAGGGCCCGGGCAGGGGGCGGGGAGGAGCAGTTCTTC. Encoded protein: CASRARAGGGEEQFF.